Listed here are 9 T cell receptor beta chains from one sample, sequenced in a study of T cells after yellow fever vaccination. TCRdb independently ran MiXCR on the 5' RACE reads; one entry per CDR3 protein. Among just under 600,000 distinct CDR3 sequences, around an eighth were seen once, and the ten largest hold about 14%. This material consisted of PBMCs, taken on the day of the yellow fever booster vaccination. The source of these receptors is a man between 25 and 39 years old who received the YFV17D yellow fever vaccine.

This clonotype occurred a few times. The V gene is TRBV9, the J gene TRBJ1-1; D is possibly TRBD1 (5 bases). Germline-derived CDR1 and CDR2 are SGDLS and YYNGEE. V was cut by 0 bases and J by 1 base, with 7 bases left in between. CDR3 length: 14 residues. The CDR3 DNA sequence: TGTGCCAGCAGCGTAGGACAGTCGAACACTGAAGCTTTCTTT. Protein product: CASSVGQSNTEAFF. The variable domain in full, completed from reference TRBV9 and TRBJ1-1, reads DSGVTQTPKHLITATGQRVTLRCSPRSGDLSVYWYQQSLDQGLQFLIQYYNGEERAKGNILERFSAQQFPDLHSELNLSSLELGDSALYFCASSVGQSNTEAFFGQGTRLTVV.

This chain joins TRBV28 and TRBJ2-5, with 8 positions matching TRBD1. From germline, CDR1 is MDHEN and CDR2 SYDVKM. V dropped 2 bases and J dropped 5; count of bases not matched to a gene: 7. The CDR3 consists of 15 residues. The CDR3 is CASSLQRTGWETQYF. The CDR3 DNA is TGTGCCAGCAGTTTACAAAGGACAGGGTGGGAGACCCAGTACTTC. Complete variable domain (other parts from reference TRBV28 and TRBJ2-5): DVKVTQSSRYLVKRTGEKVFLECVQDMDHENMFWYRQDPGLGLRLIYFSYDVKMKEKGDIPEGYSVSREKKERFSLILESASTNQTSMYLCASSLQRTGWETQYFGPGTRLLVL.

This clonotype was seen only a few times. The chain uses TRBV11-2 and TRBJ2-7; D is uncertain. Germline loops: CDR1 SGHAT, CDR2 FQNNGV. The V end was cut by 5 bases, the J end by 4 bases, with 21 bases between. CDR3 length: 16 amino acids. CDR3 DNA sequence: TGTGCCAGCAGCGATCTGTTCGAGACTGGGGAATACGAGCAGTACTTC. This gives the protein CASSDLFETGEYEQYF.

This clonotype came up a few times. CDR3 region: CASSPSGLVGIYEQYF. CDR3 nucleotide sequence: TGTGCCAGCAGTCCCTCGGGACTAGTAGGGATCTACGAGCAGTACTTC. V gene TRBV27 combines with J gene TRBJ2-7, with TRBD2 matching over 8 bases. CDR1 is MNHEY, CDR2 SMNVEV, per germline (reference sequence). V trimming: 5 bases; J trimming: 3 bases; junction bases outside the gene matches: 12. This CDR3 contains 16 residues.

This clonotype was counted between two and nine times. The chain couples TRBV5-6 to TRBJ2-1, with TRBD1 matching 9 bases. Trimming took 5 bases from V and 4 from J; bases not matched to a gene: 7. Germline CDR1 SGHDT, CDR2 YYEEEE. This CDR3 has 15 amino acids. CDR3 nucleotide sequence: TGTGCCAGCAGTTCGACAGGGGGTCGGTACAATGAGCAGTTCTTC. It codes for CASSSTGGRYNEQFF.

This clonotype was found many times. V usage is TRBV12-3 or TRBV12-4 and J usage is TRBJ2-3; 7 bases are a match to TRBD2. The CDR3 runs 16 residues. Unmatched junction bases numbered 8, after V lost 4 bases and J lost 1 base. Here the CDR3 reads CASSSYGRFGTDTQYF. CDR3 in DNA: TGTGCCAGCAGTTCGTACGGGAGGTTTGGCACAGATACGCAGTATTTT.

This clonotype was counted at least ten times. The V gene is TRBV3-1, the J gene TRBJ1-1; D may be TRBD1 (5 bases). Germline V gives CDR1 LGHDT, CDR2 YNNKEL (reference sequence). The CDR3 covers 14 residues. Between the trimmed V and J ends, which lost 6 bases and 1 base, there was a span of 12 bases. CDR3 nucleotides: TGTGCCAGCAGAACCAGGGAAGGGAACACTGAAGCTTTCTTT. This encodes CASRTREGNTEAFF. Full variable domain (outside the CDR3, taken from reference TRBV3-1 and TRBJ1-1): DTAVSQTPKYLVTQMGNDKSIKCEQNLGHDTMYWYKQDSKKFLKIMFSYNNKELIINETVPNRFSPKSPDKAHLNLHINSLELGDSAVYFCASRTREGNTEAFFGQGTRLTVV.

At least ten counts were recorded for this clonotype. This chain links TRBV20-1 with TRBJ1-6; D is possibly TRBD1 (5 bases). V dropped 6 bases and J dropped 4 bases, with 16 bases sitting between them. CDR1 is DFQATT and CDR2 is SNEGSKA in the germline V gene (reference sequence). CDR3 length: 15 residues. CDR3: CSAATSRVYNSPLHF. CDR3 nucleotide sequence: TGCAGTGCCGCCACCTCCAGGGTTTATAATTCACCCCTCCACTTT.

This clonotype has a handful of counts. V gene TRBV9 combines with J gene TRBJ2-7; D remains unclear. Between the trimmed V and J ends, which lost 7 bases and 5 bases, there was a span of 16 bases. The germline V gene encodes CDR1 SGDLS and CDR2 YYNGEE. The CDR3 has 13 amino acids. In DNA form, the CDR3 reads TGTGCCAGCTCAGTGGACCAGTCCCACGAGCAGTACTTC. Translating it yields CASSVDQSHEQYF.